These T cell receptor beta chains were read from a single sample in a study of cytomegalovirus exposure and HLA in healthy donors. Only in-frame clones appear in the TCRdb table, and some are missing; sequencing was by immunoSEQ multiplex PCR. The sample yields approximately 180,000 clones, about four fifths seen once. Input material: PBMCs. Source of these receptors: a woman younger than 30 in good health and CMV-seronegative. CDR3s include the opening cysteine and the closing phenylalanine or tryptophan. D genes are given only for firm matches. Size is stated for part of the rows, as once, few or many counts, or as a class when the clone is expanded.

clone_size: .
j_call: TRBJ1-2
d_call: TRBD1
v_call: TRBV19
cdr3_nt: TGTGCCAGTAGTACTCCGCGCGACAGGGGGCGAAACACTAACTATGGCTACACCTTC
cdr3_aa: CASSTPRDRGRNTNYGYTF

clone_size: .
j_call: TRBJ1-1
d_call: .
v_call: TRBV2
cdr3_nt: TGTGCCAGCAGAAAGGCGGTGAACACTGAAGCTTTCTTT
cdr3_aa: CASRKAVNTEAFF

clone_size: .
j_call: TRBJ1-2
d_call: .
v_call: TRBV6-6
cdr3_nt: TGTGCCAGCGATGCGAATGGTTATGGCTACACCTTC
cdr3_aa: CASDANGYGYTF

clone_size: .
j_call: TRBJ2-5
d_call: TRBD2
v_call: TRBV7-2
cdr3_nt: TGTGCCAGCAGCTTAGCGTTTGGCGGGAGGGCGGGAGAGACCCAGTACTTC
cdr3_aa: CASSLAFGGRAGETQYF

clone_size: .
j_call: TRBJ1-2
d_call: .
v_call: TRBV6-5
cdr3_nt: TGTGCCAGCAGTCCCAGACAGCCCTATGGCTACACCTTC
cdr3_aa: CASSPRQPYGYTF

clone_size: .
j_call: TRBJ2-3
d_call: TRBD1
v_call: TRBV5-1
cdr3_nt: TGCGCCAGCAGCTTGGCCACGGACAGGGGAGGCACAGATACGCAGTATTTT
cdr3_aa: CASSLATDRGGTDTQYF

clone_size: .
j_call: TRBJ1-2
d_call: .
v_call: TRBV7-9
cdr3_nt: TGTGCCAGCAGCTTACAAAGTCTGACAGAGGCTAGTTCGGGCTACACCTTC
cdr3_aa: CASSLQSLTEASSGYTF

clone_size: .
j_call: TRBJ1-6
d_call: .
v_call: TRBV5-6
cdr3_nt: TGTGCCAGCAGCTACGGAACAGGGAACTCACCCCTCCACTTT
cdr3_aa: CASSYGTGNSPLHF

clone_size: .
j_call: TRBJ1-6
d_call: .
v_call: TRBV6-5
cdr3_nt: TGTGCCAGCAGTTACAGGGGGTGGAATTCACCCCTCCACTTT
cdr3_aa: CASSYRGWNSPLHF

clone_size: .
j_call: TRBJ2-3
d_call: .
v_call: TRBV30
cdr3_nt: TGTGCCTGGACCCCTACGTCAGATACGCAGTATTTT
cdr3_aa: CAWTPTSDTQYF

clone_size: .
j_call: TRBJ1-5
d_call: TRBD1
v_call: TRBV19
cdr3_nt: TGTGCCAGTAGTAACCGGGACAGTGCGAATCAGCCCCAGCATTTT
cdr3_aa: CASSNRDSANQPQHF

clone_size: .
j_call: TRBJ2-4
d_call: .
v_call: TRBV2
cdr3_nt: TGTGCCAGCGCAGTGGCAGAAAACATTCAGTACTTC
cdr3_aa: CASAVAENIQYF

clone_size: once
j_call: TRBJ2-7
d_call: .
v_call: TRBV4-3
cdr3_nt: TGCGCCAGCAGCCAAGAAGGTGGGGGGTCTTTTTCCTACGAGCAGTACTTC
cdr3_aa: CASSQEGGGSFSYEQYF

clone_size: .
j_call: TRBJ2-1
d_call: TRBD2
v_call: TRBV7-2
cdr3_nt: TGTGCCAGCAGCCCTAGCGGTAGCTCCTACAATGAGCAGTTCTTC
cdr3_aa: CASSPSGSSYNEQFF

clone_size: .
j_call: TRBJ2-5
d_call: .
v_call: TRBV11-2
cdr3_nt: TGTGCCAGCAGCACTATAAAGGGGATCAGGGCGGAGACCCAGTACTTC
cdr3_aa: CASSTIKGIRAETQYF

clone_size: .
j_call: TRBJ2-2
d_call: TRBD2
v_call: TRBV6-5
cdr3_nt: TGTGCCAGCCAAGGCTCCGCGGGAGAAACCGGGGAGCTGTTTTTT
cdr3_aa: CASQGSAGETGELFF

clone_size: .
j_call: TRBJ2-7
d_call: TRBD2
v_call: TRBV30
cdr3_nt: TGTGCCTGGGTTGGCGGGACTATCTCCTACGAGCAGTACTTC
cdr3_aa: CAWVGGTISYEQYF

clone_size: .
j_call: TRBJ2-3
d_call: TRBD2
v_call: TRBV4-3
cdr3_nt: TGCGCCAGCAGCCAAGCAAGGACTAGCGGGATTAATAGTCCAACAGATACGCAGTATTTT
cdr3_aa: CASSQARTSGINSPTDTQYF

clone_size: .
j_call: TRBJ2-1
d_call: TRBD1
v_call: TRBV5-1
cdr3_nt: TGCGCCAGCAGCGGGACAGTCTCCTACAATGAGCAGTTCTTC
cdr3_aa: CASSGTVSYNEQFF

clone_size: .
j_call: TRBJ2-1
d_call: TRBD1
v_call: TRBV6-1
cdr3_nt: TGTGCCAGCATCCGAGGGGGACAGAGCTGGGGTGAGCAGTTCTTC
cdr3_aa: CASIRGGQSWGEQFF

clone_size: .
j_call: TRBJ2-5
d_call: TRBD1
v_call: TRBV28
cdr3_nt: TGTGCCAGCAGCCTTAGACAGGGGTTAATGTACTTC
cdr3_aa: CASSLRQGLMYF

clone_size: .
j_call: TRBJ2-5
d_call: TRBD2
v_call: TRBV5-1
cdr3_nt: TGCGCCAGCAGATCGGGACTAGCGGGAGTAGAAGAGACCCAGTACTTC
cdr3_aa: CASRSGLAGVEETQYF

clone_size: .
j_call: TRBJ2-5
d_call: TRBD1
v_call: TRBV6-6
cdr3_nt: TGTGCCAGCAGTCCCGGGACAGGGGTAGGAGGGGAGACCCAGTACTTC
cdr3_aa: CASSPGTGVGGETQYF

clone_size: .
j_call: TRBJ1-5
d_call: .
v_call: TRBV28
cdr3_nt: TGTGCCAGCAGCATTGCAGGGCGGGGGTCTTTTAGCAATCAGCCCCAGCATTTT
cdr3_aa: CASSIAGRGSFSNQPQHF

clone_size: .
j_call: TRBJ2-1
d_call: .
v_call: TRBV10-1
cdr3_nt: TGCGCCAGCAGTGAAGCGACGGGGTCCTACAATGAGCAGTTCTTC
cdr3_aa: CASSEATGSYNEQFF

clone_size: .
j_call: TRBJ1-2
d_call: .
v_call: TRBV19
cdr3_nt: TGTGCCAGTATCGCAGGGCTCTATGGCTACACCTTC
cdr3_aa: CASIAGLYGYTF

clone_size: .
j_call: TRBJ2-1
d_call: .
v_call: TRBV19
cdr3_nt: TGTGCCAGTAGCCAGGTGACAGGTTCTGTTGAGCAGTTCTTC
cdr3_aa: CASSQVTGSVEQFF

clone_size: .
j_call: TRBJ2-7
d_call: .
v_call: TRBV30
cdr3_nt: TGTGCCTGGGGGGGGACAGCCTACGAGCAGTACTTC
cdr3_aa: CAWGGTAYEQYF

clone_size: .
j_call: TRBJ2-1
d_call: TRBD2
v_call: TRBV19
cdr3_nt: TGTGCCACTCTTGAACTAGCGGGGGCCAATAAACAGTTCTTC
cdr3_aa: CATLELAGANKQFF

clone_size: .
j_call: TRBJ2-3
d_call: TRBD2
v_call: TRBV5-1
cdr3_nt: TGCGCCAGCAGCCGGATAGCGGGAGCAGGGGATACGCAGTATTTT
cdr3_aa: CASSRIAGAGDTQYF

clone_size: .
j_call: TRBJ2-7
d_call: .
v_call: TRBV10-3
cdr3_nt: TGTGCCATCAGTGAGGCAGGGTCCTACGAGCAGTACTTC
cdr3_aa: CAISEAGSYEQYF

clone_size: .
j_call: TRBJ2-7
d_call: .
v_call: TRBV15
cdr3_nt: TGTGCCACCAAGGAGGCAGGATCCTACGAGCAGTACTTC
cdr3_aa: CATKEAGSYEQYF

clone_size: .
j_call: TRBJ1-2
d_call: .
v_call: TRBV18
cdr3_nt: TGTGCCAGCTCACCGGCTCCCGGGGGGTCCTACACCTTC
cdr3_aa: CASSPAPGGSYTF

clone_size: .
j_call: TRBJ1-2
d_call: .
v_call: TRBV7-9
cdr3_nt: TGTTCCAGCAGCTTAGCCGGACGGGAAGCGGCCTATGGCTACACCTTC
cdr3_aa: CSSSLAGREAAYGYTF

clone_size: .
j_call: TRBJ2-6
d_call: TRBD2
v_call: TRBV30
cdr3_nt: TGTGCCTGGACTCGGGGGGGCTTTGGGGCCAACGTCCTGACTTTC
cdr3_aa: CAWTRGGFGANVLTF

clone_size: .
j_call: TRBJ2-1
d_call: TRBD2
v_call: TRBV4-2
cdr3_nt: TGTGCCAGCAGCCAAGGACTAGCTTTTGAGCAGTTCTTC
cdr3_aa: CASSQGLAFEQFF

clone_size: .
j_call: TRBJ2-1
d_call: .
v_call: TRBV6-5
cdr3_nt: TGTGCCAGCCGGGACATCCCCGGCAATGAGCAGTTCTTC
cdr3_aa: CASRDIPGNEQFF

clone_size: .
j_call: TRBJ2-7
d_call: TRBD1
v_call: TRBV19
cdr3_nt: TGTGCCAGTAGTTATGGGACAGGGTCCTACGAGCAGTACTTC
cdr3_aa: CASSYGTGSYEQYF

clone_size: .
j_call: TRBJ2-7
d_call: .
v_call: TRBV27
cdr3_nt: TGTGCCAGCAGTTTATCGGGTGGGCCGCCTCACGTTTACGAGCAGTACTTC
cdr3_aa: CASSLSGGPPHVYEQYF

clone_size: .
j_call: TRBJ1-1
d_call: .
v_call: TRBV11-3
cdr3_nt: TGTGCCAGCAGGGGGGGGGTTCGTACTGAAGCTTTCTTT
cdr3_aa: CASRGGVRTEAFF

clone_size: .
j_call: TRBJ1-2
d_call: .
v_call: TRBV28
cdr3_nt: TGTGCCAGCAGTTCAGGGGCTGATGGCTACACCTTC
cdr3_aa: CASSSGADGYTF

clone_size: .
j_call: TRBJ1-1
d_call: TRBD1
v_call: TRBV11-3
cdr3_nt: TGTGCCAGCAGCTCACTGGGACAGTCGAACACTGAAGCTTTCTTT
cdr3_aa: CASSSLGQSNTEAFF

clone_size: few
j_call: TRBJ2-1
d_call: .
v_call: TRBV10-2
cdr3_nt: TGCGCCAGCAGTGAGTCGGGAGCAGCCAACAATGAGCAGTTCTTC
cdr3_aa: CASSESGAANNEQFF

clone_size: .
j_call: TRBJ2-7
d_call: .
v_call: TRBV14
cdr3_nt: TGTGCCAGCAGCCAAAACCGGGACATTTACGAGCAGTACTTC
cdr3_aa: CASSQNRDIYEQYF

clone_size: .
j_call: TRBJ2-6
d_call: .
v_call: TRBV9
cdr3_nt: TGTGCCAGCAGCGTAGCTGGAAGGGGCCAGGACTCTGGGGCCAACGTCCTGACTTTC
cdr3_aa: CASSVAGRGQDSGANVLTF

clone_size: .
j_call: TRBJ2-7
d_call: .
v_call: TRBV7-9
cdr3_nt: TGTGCCAGCAGCGCAGGCGTACACGAGCAGTACTTC
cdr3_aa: CASSAGVHEQYF

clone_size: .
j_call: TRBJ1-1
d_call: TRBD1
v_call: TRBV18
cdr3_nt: TGTGCCAGCTCACCACTCCGGGGACAGGTGAACACTGAAGCTTTCTTT
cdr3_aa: CASSPLRGQVNTEAFF

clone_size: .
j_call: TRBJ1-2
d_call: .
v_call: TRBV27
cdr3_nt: TGTGCCAGCAGTTCCGGTCAGACAATTTATGGCTACACCTTC
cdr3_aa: CASSSGQTIYGYTF

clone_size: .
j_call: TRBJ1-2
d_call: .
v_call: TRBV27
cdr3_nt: TGTGCCAGCAGTTTCGACAGCCGGTTAGCTAACTATGGCTACACCTTC
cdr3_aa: CASSFDSRLANYGYTF

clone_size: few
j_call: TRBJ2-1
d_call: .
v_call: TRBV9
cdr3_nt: TGTGCCAGCAGCGTAGCGGCTAGAAACAATGAGCAGTTCTTC
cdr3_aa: CASSVAARNNEQFF

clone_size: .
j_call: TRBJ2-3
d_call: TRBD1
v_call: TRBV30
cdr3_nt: TGTGCCTGGAGGGGACAGGGGATAAATACGCAGTATTTT
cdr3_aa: CAWRGQGINTQYF

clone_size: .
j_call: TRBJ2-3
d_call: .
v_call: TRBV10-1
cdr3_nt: TGCGCCAGCAGTGAAGCCGGGAGCACAGATACGCAGTATTTT
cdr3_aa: CASSEAGSTDTQYF

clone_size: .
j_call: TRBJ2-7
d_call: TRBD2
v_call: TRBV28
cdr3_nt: TGTGCCAGCAGCTCTCCCGGACTAGCGGGAAGCTCCTACGAGCAGTACTTC
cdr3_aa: CASSSPGLAGSSYEQYF

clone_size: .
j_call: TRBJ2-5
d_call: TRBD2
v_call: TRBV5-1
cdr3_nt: TGCGCCAGCAGCAGGGGACTAGCGGGGCTCGATCAAGAGACCCAGTACTTC
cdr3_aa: CASSRGLAGLDQETQYF